This passage covers 19 T cell receptor beta chains from one sample sequenced in a study of identical twins. TCRdb reprocessed the 5' RACE reads via MiXCR and lists one record per CDR3 protein. The sample includes about 480,000 distinct CDR3 sequences, 13% to 15% seen only once; the top ten take around 0.48%. Another study also made use of these data, one on yellow fever vaccine responses in identical twins.

The source material was CD4+ T cells sorted from blood. The receptors shown here come from a woman aged 18-29 years in good health.

Ten or more counts support this clonotype. The V call is TRBV20-1, the J call TRBJ2-3; D gene unclear. Trimming took off 1 base at V and 6 bases at J, with 17 bases between the two ends. The CDR3 has 15 amino acids. The germline CDR1 and CDR2 sequences are DFQATT and SNEGSKA (reference sequence). The CDR3 DNA is TGCAGTGCTAGAGCTATGGGAATAGTTGGGGATACGCAGTATTTT. Amino acid sequence: CSARAMGIVGDTQYF.

This clonotype was detected ten times or more. The chain couples TRBV29-1 to TRBJ2-3; 7 positions agree with TRBD2. CDR3 size: 15 residues. Germline assignment: CDR1 SQVTM and CDR2 ANQGSEA. The ends lost 2 bases at V and 6 bases at J; junction bases unmatched: 11. CDR3 in amino acids: CSVERASGQGDTQYF. CDR3 DNA sequence: TGCAGCGTTGAACGGGCTAGCGGACAAGGGGATACGCAGTATTTT.

This clonotype is termed medium-sized. The chain has TRBV7-9 and TRBJ2-1, with D uncertain. This CDR3 comprises 11 residues. The germline V and J ends were trimmed by 5 bases and 8 bases, with 7 bases remaining between them. CDR1 is SEHNR and CDR2 is FQNEAQ in the germline V gene (reference sequence). The CDR3 loop reads CASSHLDEQFF. The CDR3 region has the DNA TGTGCCAGCAGCCACTTAGATGAGCAGTTCTTC.

The genes are TRBV20-1 and TRBJ2-7; 7 bases match TRBD2. The germline CDR1 and CDR2 sequences are DFQATT and SNEGSKA (reference sequence). Germline trimming cut 3 bases from V and 6 bases from J; bases unmatched to any gene: 11. CDR3 length equals 14 residues. The DNA of the CDR3 is TGCAGTGCTAGCCCAGCGGGACCCCGGACCGAGCAGTACTTC. Amino acid sequence: CSASPAGPRTEQYF.

This clonotype was seen a few times. The rearrangement joins TRBV3-1 to TRBJ2-3; the match to TRBD2 covers 10 bases. Germline V lookup: CDR1 LGHDT, CDR2 YNNKEL (reference sequence). The CDR3 has 19 amino acids. The trim removed 0 bases at V and 0 bases at J, leaving 9 bases unmatched. The CDR3 nucleotides are TGTGCCAGCAGCCAAGATCAACTAGCGGGGTCCCCTAGCACAGATACGCAGTATTTT. It translates to CASSQDQLAGSPSTDTQYF.

The rearrangement joins TRBV4-2 to TRBJ2-6; TRBD1 matches 8 bases. The V and J ends lost 3 bases and 0 bases, in that order; junction bases with no gene match: 4. CDR1 LGHNA and CDR2 YNFKEQ come from the germline V gene. The CDR3 sequence is 17 residues long. In nucleotides, the CDR3 is TGTGCCAGCAGCCAGACAGGGGTTTCCTCTGGGGCCAACGTCCTGACTTTC. Translation gives CASSQTGVSSGANVLTF.

This clonotype was observed at least ten times. V gene TRBV20-1 combines with J gene TRBJ1-6; 7 bases fit TRBD1. CDR1 is DFQATT and CDR2 is SNEGSKA in the germline V gene (reference sequence). Unmatched junction bases numbered 8, after V lost 0 bases and J lost 9 bases. CDR3 length: 15 residues. CDR3 nucleotide sequence: TGCAGTGCTAGAGATGTCGAGACAGGGTTTTCACCCCTCCACTTT. Its translation is CSARDVETGFSPLHF.

This clonotype has more than one count but fewer than ten. The gene calls are TRBV20-1 and TRBJ2-7; 8 bases fit TRBD2. This CDR3 comprises 12 residues. The V gene's germline CDR1 is DFQATT and CDR2 SNEGSKA (reference sequence). Trimming cost V 3 bases and J 5 bases; bases outside gene matches: 3. CDR3 loop: CSASGRVHEQYF. The CDR3 bases are TGCAGTGCTAGCGGGAGGGTCCACGAGCAGTACTTC.

This rearrangement joins TRBV2 to TRBJ2-7, with D possibly matching TRBD1 (5 bases). CDR1 and CDR2 (germline): SNHLY, FYNNEI. V was shortened by 6 bases and J by 3 bases, with 9 bases between the two germline ends. The CDR3 spans 12 residues. CDR3 residues: CASRVDSYEQYF. CDR3 bases: TGTGCCAGCAGGGTTGACAGCTACGAGCAGTACTTC.

The rearrangement joins TRBV7-9 to TRBJ2-3; D unclear. The germline V gene has CDR1 SEHNR and CDR2 FQNEAQ (reference sequence). The CDR3 spans 12 residues. Trimming left V 5 bases short and J 6 bases short, with 9 bases between. For the CDR3, the DNA is TGTGCCAGCAGCCCGCTGCAGGATACGCAGTATTTT. Its translation: CASSPLQDTQYF.

To note about this clonotype: A much larger clonotype is one base distant, so this may be a read error. For the CDR3, the DNA is TGTGCCAGCAGCGTAGTGGGGGCAGATACGCAGTATTTT. As protein: CASSVVGADTQYF. V and J are TRBV9 and TRBJ2-3, with D perhaps assigned TRBD1 or TRBD2 (5 bases each). This CDR3 comprises 13 residues. The V end was cut by 0 bases, the J end by 4 bases, with 6 bases between. Germline CDR1 and CDR2: SGDLS and YYNGEE.

This clonotype appeared many times. The CDR3 reads CASGLAGDTQYF. The CDR3 DNA is TGTGCCAGTGGACTAGCGGGAGATACGCAGTATTTT. This chain joins TRBV19 and TRBJ2-3, with TRBD2 matching 11 bases. The CDR3 is 12 amino acids. V was pared by 8 bases and J by 5 bases, with 0 bases of the junction left unmatched. Germline V gene lookup returns CDR1 LNHDA and CDR2 SQIVND (reference sequence).

The V gene is TRBV6-5, the J gene TRBJ2-5; TRBD2 matches 11 bases. The CDR3 totals 17 residues. Per the germline V gene, CDR1 is MNHEY and CDR2 is SVGAGI. J gave up 2 bases and V 4 bases, and 9 bases lay outside the gene matches. CDR3 DNA sequence: TGTGCCAGCAGTTCCCCCGGGGCTAGCGGGAGGCAAGAGACCCAGTACTTC. Residues: CASSSPGASGRQETQYF.

The chain employs TRBV12-3 or TRBV12-4 and TRBJ1-1, with 8 positions matching TRBD1. CDR3 length equals 12 residues. V gave up 5 bases and J gave up 10 bases; unmatched junction bases: 6. The CDR3 DNA reads TGTGCCAGCAGTATCCAGGGGGCGCGAGCTTTCTTT. The encoded protein is CASSIQGARAFF.

This clonotype appeared a single time. V usage is TRBV6-5 and J usage is TRBJ2-3, with D uncertain. The germline V gene encodes CDR1 MNHEY and CDR2 SVGAGI. Trimming cost V 0 bases and J 6 bases, with 10 bases left between them. The CDR3 length is 14 residues. The chain's CDR3 is CASSYSSRMDTQYF. CDR3 bases: TGTGCCAGCAGTTACTCTAGCCGCATGGATACGCAGTATTTT.

This clonotype was recorded many times. The genes are TRBV15 and TRBJ1-5; no definite D call. The CDR3 runs 17 residues. Trimming shortened V by 1 base and J by 0 bases, and 13 bases separated the two germline ends. Germline CDR1 LNHNV, CDR2 YYDKDF (reference sequence). The CDR3 reads CATSRGVSGVSNQPQHF. The CDR3 DNA is TGTGCCACCAGCAGAGGAGTTTCGGGAGTTAGCAATCAGCCCCAGCATTTT.

The chain uses TRBV4-1 and TRBJ2-3; possibly TRBD2 for D (6 bases). CDR3 length equals 15 residues. Germline loops: CDR1 MGHRA, CDR2 YSYEKL. V lost 2 bases, J lost 3 bases, and 12 bases lay in between. CDR3 DNA: TGCGCCAGCAGCCAAATGGGGACTGATACAGATACGCAGTATTTT. This codes for CASSQMGTDTDTQYF.

The chain combines TRBV3-1 with TRBJ2-7, with TRBD1 as a possible D gene (6 bases). V was cut by 4 bases and J by 0 bases, with 10 bases left in between. From germline, CDR1 is LGHDT and CDR2 YNNKEL (reference sequence). This CDR3 comprises 14 residues. CDR3 in DNA: TGTGCCAGCAGCCCGGGACACCTCTCCTACGAGCAGTACTTC. It is translated as CASSPGHLSYEQYF.

This clonotype was observed a handful of times. The chain has TRBV12-5 and TRBJ2-1, with D tentatively TRBD2 (6 bases). Deletions cut 2 bases from V and 0 bases from J, with 17 bases between. The V gene's germline CDR1 is LGHNT and CDR2 FRNRAP. The CDR3 covers 18 residues. The CDR3 sequence: CASGLFTWGEGSYNEQFF. The CDR3 DNA reads as TGTGCTAGTGGTTTGTTCACCTGGGGGGAAGGCTCCTACAATGAGCAGTTCTTC.